One and the same sample provided the 5 T cell receptor beta chains below, sequenced in a study of T cells after yellow fever vaccination. TCRdb reprocessed the 5' RACE reads via MiXCR and lists one record per CDR3 protein. The table shows 140,000 to 150,000 distinct CDR3 sequences, with 5% to 7.5% occurring only once. This specimen consisted of CD4+ T cells sorted from PBMCs, obtained 10 days after the yellow fever booster vaccination. Receptor source: a man younger than 45 who received the YFV17D yellow fever vaccine.

Ten or more counts support this clonotype. J is TRBJ2-1 and V is TRBV5-1, with a weak D call TRBD2 (5 bases). The V end lost 4 bases, the J end lost 5 bases, and 10 bases lay between the germline ends. Germline assignment: CDR1 SGHRS and CDR2 YFSETQ. This CDR3 is 13 amino acids long. The CDR3 nucleotides are TGCGCCAGCAGCGAGGGATTTAACAATGAGCAGTTCTTC. This gives the protein CASSEGFNNEQFF.

This clonotype was detected ten times or more. The rearrangement links TRBV29-1 to TRBJ2-5, with D tentatively TRBD1 (5 bases). CDR1 and CDR2 from the germline V gene are SQVTM and ANQGSEA. V was clipped by 6 bases and J by 5 bases, with 16 bases between them. The CDR3 spans 13 residues. DNA of the CDR3: TGCAGCGTGGCTGACACAGGAGCGGAGACCCAGTACTTC. This translates into CSVADTGAETQYF.

In its sample, this clonotype was seen many times. The chain has TRBV4-3 and TRBJ2-7; TRBD2 is a possible D gene (5 bases). Trimming left V 1 base short and J 8 bases short, with 9 bases between. The CDR3 spans 12 residues. The germline V gene has CDR1 LGHNA and CDR2 YSLEER. DNA for the CDR3: TGCGCCAGCAGCCAAGTAGAGGGCCAGCAGTACTTC. It translates to CASSQVEGQQYF.

In its sample, this clonotype was seen a few times. This chain uses TRBV7-2 with TRBJ2-1; a weak D match, TRBD2 (5 bases). Germline-derived CDR1 and CDR2 are SGHTA and FQGNSA. The CDR3 has 17 amino acids. Trimming cost V 5 bases and J 7 bases, with 24 bases left between them. Written as DNA, the CDR3 is TGTGCCAGCAGCCCCCAACAACCGGTAGCAACGGGAAATGAGCAGTTCTTC. This translates into CASSPQQPVATGNEQFF.

The chain joins TRBV4-3 to TRBJ2-2; possible D gene TRBD1, 5 bases. V lost 0 bases and J 7 bases, leaving 12 bases between the germline ends. Germline values: CDR1 LGHNA, CDR2 YSLEER. The CDR3 is made up of 15 amino acids. CDR3 bases: TGCGCCAGCAGCCAAGAATGGTCCAGGGTCGGGGAGCTGTTTTTT. Protein: CASSQEWSRVGELFF.